This T cell receptor beta chain comes out of a study of blood T cell repertoires in COVID-19. The wider study: Acute and convalescent COVID-19 samples came from the United States, Italy and Spain. Nucleic acid was either cDNA or gDNA, and it came from T cells, B-cell-depleted T cells, or PBMCs.

Germline V gives CDR1 SGHKS, CDR2 YYEKEE (reference sequence). CDR3 length: 13 amino acids. The V end was cut by 3 bases, the J end by 7 bases, with 10 bases between. Original analysis: Estimated nucleated cell counts came from reference gene primer amplification. Assay used: immunoSEQ multiplex PCR; TCRdb lists only in-frame clones, some missing. V and J calls and clone size follow that table, whereas D and trimming were derived from the DNA. The table lists 150,000 to 200,000 clones, approximately 90% of them singletons. The sequence derives from a young woman who had recovered from COVID-19. The sample was peripheral blood. This chain uses TRBV5-5 with TRBJ1-4; D not certain. The CDR3 coding sequence is TGTGCCAGCAGCTGGGCTTCTGGTGAAAAACTGTTTTTT. Residues: CASSWASGEKLFF.